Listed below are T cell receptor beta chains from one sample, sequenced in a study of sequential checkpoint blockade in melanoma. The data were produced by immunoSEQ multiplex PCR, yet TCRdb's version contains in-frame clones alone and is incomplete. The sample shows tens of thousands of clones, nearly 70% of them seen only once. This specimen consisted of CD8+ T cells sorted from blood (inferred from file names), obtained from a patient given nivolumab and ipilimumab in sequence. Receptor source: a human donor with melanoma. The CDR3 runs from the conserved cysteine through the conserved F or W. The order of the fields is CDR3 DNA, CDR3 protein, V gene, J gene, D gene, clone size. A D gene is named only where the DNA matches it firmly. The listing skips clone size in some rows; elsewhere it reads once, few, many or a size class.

TGTGCCAGCAGTGTCCTTGAAGCTTTCTTT,CASSVLEAFF,TRBV2,TRBJ1-1,NA,NA
TGTGCCAGCAGCGTCTCGGCCAACGTCCTGACTTTC,CASSVSANVLTF,TRBV9,TRBJ2-6,NA,NA
TGTGCCAGCAGTGACGCCCAGACAGGCGGGACTGAAGCTTTCTTT,CASSDAQTGGTEAFF,TRBV6-4,TRBJ1-1,NA,NA
TGTGCCAGCAGTTGGGCCAGTTTACCCAATTTCCTGTTTTTT,CASSWASLPNFLFF,TRBV6-5,TRBJ1-4,NA,NA
TGTGCCAGCAGCGTAGCTGGGGCAGCAACTAATGAAAAACTGTTTTTT,CASSVAGAATNEKLFF,TRBV9,TRBJ1-4,NA,once
TGTGCCAGCAGCCGCCGAACAGGGGAGCCCTACGAGCAGTACTTC,CASSRRTGEPYEQYF,TRBV11-2,TRBJ2-7,TRBD1,NA
TGTGCCAGCAGCGGATGGACAGGGATGGATGAGCAGTTCTTC,CASSGWTGMDEQFF,TRBV9,TRBJ2-1,TRBD1,few
TGTGCCAGCAGACCTGAGACAGGTTTGAACACCGGGGAGCTGTTTTTT,CASRPETGLNTGELFF,TRBV13,TRBJ2-2,NA,NA
TGTGCCAGCAGCCCCGGACAGGATAACACAGATACGCAGTATTTT,CASSPGQDNTDTQYF,TRBV6-5,TRBJ2-3,TRBD1,few
TGTGCCAGCAGTTACATGGTAGGGGATGGACAGCCCCAGCATTTT,CASSYMVGDGQPQHF,TRBV6-5,TRBJ1-5,NA,few
TGCGCCAGCAGCCAAGATCGGGGGGCCAACGTCCTGACTTTC,CASSQDRGANVLTF,TRBV4-3,TRBJ2-6,NA,NA
TGTGCCAGCAGCCAAACGCTTTATGGGACAGTCAATGAAAAACTGTTTTTT,CASSQTLYGTVNEKLFF,TRBV7-9,TRBJ1-4,TRBD1,few
TGCAGCGTTGATTGGACAGGGATGACAGATACGCAGTATTTT,CSVDWTGMTDTQYF,TRBV29-1,TRBJ2-3,TRBD1,NA
TGTGCCAGCAGCGAGGGGGGGTACAATGAGCAGTTCTTC,CASSEGGYNEQFF,TRBV9,TRBJ2-1,NA,few
TGTGCCAGCAGCTTTTTGGGTGGGGGGGCCGATGAGCAGTTCTTC,CASSFLGGGADEQFF,TRBV5-6,TRBJ2-1,NA,NA
TGTGCCAGCAGCCTCACAGGTTCCTTCTACAATGAGCAGTTCTTC,CASSLTGSFYNEQFF,TRBV27,TRBJ2-1,NA,NA
TGTGCCAGCAGCGTAGCTACCCAGGGGTCTGGAAACACCATATATTTT,CASSVATQGSGNTIYF,TRBV9,TRBJ1-3,NA,few
TGTGCTAGTGGTTTGACAGGCCAAGAGACCCAGTACTTC,CASGLTGQETQYF,TRBV12-5,TRBJ2-5,NA,NA
TGTGCCAGCAGCTCGTATTACAGGCCAACTAATGAAAAACTGTTTTTT,CASSSYYRPTNEKLFF,TRBV5-6,TRBJ1-4,NA,NA
TGTGCCAGCAGGTTCGACAGAACAGATACGCAGTATTTT,CASRFDRTDTQYF,TRBV7-9,TRBJ2-3,NA,NA
TGTGCCAGCAGCCCTATCTCGGGTACAGGGAGCAGGAATGAGCAGTTCTTC,CASSPISGTGSRNEQFF,TRBV7-6,TRBJ2-1,NA,NA
TGTGCCAGCAGCGTAGGGGGGGGTGGGAACACTGAAGCTTTCTTT,CASSVGGGGNTEAFF,TRBV9,TRBJ1-1,NA,NA
TGTGCCAGCAGCGGCAGGGGGCGCCAAGAGACCCAGTACTTC,CASSGRGRQETQYF,TRBV13,TRBJ2-5,TRBD1,NA
TGTGCCAGCAGCCCAAGCCAGGGGTACCAAGAGACCCAGTACTTC,CASSPSQGYQETQYF,TRBV7-9,TRBJ2-5,NA,few
TGTGCCAGCAGCTTCCAGGGGAGCACTGAAGCTTTCTTT,CASSFQGSTEAFF,TRBV5-4,TRBJ1-1,NA,NA
TGCAGCGTTGGGACCGGGACAGGGGGCGTTCGGTATGGCTACACCTTC,CSVGTGTGGVRYGYTF,TRBV29-1,TRBJ1-2,TRBD1,few
TGTGCCAGCCAGAGTACTAGCGGGGGGTCGGATACGCAGTATTTT,CASQSTSGGSDTQYF,TRBV2,TRBJ2-3,TRBD2,few
TGTGCCAGCAGCTTTGCGGGGTCGGCGTACGAGCAGTACTTC,CASSFAGSAYEQYF,TRBV7-9,TRBJ2-7,NA,NA
TGTGCCAGCAGCTTGGTGTATCTGGGGGGGGCCACAGATACGCAGTATTTT,CASSLVYLGGATDTQYF,TRBV5-4,TRBJ2-3,NA,NA
TGTGCCAGCAGTGAATGGGGGCTGGGGAATTCACCCCTCCACTTT,CASSEWGLGNSPLHF,TRBV2,TRBJ1-6,NA,medium-sized
TGTGCCAGCAGCAAGGGACTAGCGGGGGGCCATATCGAGCAGTACTTC,CASSKGLAGGHIEQYF,TRBV9,TRBJ2-7,TRBD2,once
TGTGCCAGCAGCGAGGACTGGGGTTTCAATGAGCAGTTCTTC,CASSEDWGFNEQFF,TRBV9,TRBJ2-1,NA,NA
TGTGCCAGCAGTTTGCGACAGGACATACAAGAGACCCAGTACTTC,CASSLRQDIQETQYF,TRBV28,TRBJ2-5,NA,NA
TGTGCCAGCAGCCTATCTAGCGGGGGCGACACCGGGGAGCTGTTTTTT,CASSLSSGGDTGELFF,TRBV7-9,TRBJ2-2,TRBD2,NA
TGTGCCAGCAGACACGACATAAGCCTTTCCTACGAGCAGTACTTC,CASRHDISLSYEQYF,TRBV2,TRBJ2-7,NA,NA
TGTGCCAGCAGTGACGCGGAGACCCAGTACTTC,CASSDAETQYF,TRBV2,TRBJ2-5,NA,once
TGTGCCAGCAGGTCCCTCTATGGCTACACCTTC,CASRSLYGYTF,TRBV7-8,TRBJ1-2,NA,NA
TGCGCCAACAGCTCGCGGACAGGATGGGACATTCAGTACTTC,CANSSRTGWDIQYF,TRBV4-1,TRBJ2-4,TRBD1,NA
TGTGCCAGCAGGGGACAGGAGATCTATGGCTACACCTTC,CASRGQEIYGYTF,TRBV9,TRBJ1-2,TRBD1,NA
TGTGCCAGCAGCTTAGGTGGGACTAGCGGGAGGAGGAATGAGCAGTTCTTC,CASSLGGTSGRRNEQFF,TRBV7-9,TRBJ2-1,TRBD2,NA
TGTGCCAGCAGAGGACTAGCGGGGCGAACTAGCACAGATACGCAGTATTTT,CASRGLAGRTSTDTQYF,TRBV2,TRBJ2-3,TRBD2,once
TGTGCCAGCAGCGCAAGCGGGGCCTACACAGATACGCAGTATTTT,CASSASGAYTDTQYF,TRBV9,TRBJ2-3,TRBD2,NA
TGTGCCAGTACTTGGTCGGTATTGAGCAATCAGCCCCAGCATTTT,CASTWSVLSNQPQHF,TRBV19,TRBJ1-5,NA,once